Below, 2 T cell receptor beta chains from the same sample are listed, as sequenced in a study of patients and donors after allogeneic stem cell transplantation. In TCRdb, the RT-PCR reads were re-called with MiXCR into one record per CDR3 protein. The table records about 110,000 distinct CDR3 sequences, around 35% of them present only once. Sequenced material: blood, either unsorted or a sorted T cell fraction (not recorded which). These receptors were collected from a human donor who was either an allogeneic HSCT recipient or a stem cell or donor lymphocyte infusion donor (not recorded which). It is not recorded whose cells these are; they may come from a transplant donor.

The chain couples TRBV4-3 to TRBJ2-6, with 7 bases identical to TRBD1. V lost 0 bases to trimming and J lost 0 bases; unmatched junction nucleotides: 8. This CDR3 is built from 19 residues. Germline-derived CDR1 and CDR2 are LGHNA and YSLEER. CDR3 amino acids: CASSQESGQVYSGANVLTF. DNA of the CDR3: TGCGCCAGCAGCCAAGAGTCTGGACAGGTGTACTCTGGGGCCAACGTCCTGACTTTC.

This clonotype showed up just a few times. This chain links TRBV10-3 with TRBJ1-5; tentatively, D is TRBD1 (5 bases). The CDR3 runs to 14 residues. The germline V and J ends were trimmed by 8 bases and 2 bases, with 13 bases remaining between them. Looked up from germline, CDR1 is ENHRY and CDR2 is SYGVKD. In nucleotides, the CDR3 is TGTGCCATCTCCAGGGTTGGGGGCAATCAGCCCCAGCATTTT. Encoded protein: CAISRVGGNQPQHF.